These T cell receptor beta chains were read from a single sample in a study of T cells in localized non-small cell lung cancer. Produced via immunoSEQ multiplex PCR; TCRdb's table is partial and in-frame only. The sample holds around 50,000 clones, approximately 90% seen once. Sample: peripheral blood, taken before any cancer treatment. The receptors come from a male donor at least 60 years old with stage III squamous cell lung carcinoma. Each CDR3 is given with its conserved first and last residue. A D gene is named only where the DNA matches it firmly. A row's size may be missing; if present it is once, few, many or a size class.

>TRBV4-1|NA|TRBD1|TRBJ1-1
CASSQEAGQVNTEAFF
TGCGCCAGCAGCCAAGAAGCGGGACAGGTGAACACTGAAGCTTTCTTT
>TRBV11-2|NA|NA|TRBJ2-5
CASSLDGGDETQYF
TGTGCCAGCAGCTTAGATGGAGGGGATGAGACCCAGTACTTC
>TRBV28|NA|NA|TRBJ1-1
CASSFFVSEAFF
TGTGCCAGCAGTTTTTTCGTGTCTGAAGCTTTCTTT
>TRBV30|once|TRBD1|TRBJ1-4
CAWAQGVAEKLFF
TGTGCCTGGGCACAGGGGGTGGCAGAAAAACTGTTTTTT
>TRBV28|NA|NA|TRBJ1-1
CATLGGGLNTEAFF
TGTGCCACCCTAGGTGGTGGTCTGAACACTGAAGCTTTCTTT
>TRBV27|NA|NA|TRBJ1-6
CASSSNSANSPLHF
TGTGCCAGCAGTTCCAACTCGGCCAATTCACCCCTCCACTTT
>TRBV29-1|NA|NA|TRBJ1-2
CSVVRAEYEGYTF
TGCAGCGTTGTAAGGGCGGAGTATGAAGGCTACACCTTC
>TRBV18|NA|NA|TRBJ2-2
CASSPPPENTGELFF
TGTGCCAGCTCACCACCCCCGGAGAACACCGGGGAGCTGTTTTTT
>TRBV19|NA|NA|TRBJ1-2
CASSILGQPNYGYTF
TGTGCCAGTAGTATCCTCGGACAGCCTAACTATGGCTACACCTTC
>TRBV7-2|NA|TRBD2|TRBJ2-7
CASSSLASGIYEQYF
TGTGCCAGCAGCTCTTTGGCTAGCGGGATATACGAGCAGTACTTC
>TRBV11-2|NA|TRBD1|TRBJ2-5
CASSLGQGRETQYF
TGTGCCAGCAGCTTAGGACAGGGTAGGGAGACCCAGTACTTC
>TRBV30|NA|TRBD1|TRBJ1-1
CAWSQRDRGTEAFF
TGTGCCTGGAGTCAACGGGACAGGGGCACTGAAGCTTTCTTT
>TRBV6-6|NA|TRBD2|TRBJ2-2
CASTSGGAGELFF
TGTGCCAGCACCTCTGGGGGGGCCGGGGAGCTGTTTTTT
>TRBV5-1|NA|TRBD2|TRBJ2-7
CASRSGSSYEQYF
TGCGCCAGCAGGAGCGGGAGCAGTTACGAGCAGTACTTC
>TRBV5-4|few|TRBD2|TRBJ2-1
CASSPVTTSGRVDEQFF
TGTGCCAGCAGCCCTGTGACGACTAGCGGGAGGGTCGATGAGCAGTTCTTC
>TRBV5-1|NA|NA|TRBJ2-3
CASSLVGADTQYF
TGCGCCAGCAGCTTGGTCGGGGCAGATACGCAGTATTTT
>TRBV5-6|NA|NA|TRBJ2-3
CASSLGTLRTDTQYF
TGTGCCAGCAGCTTGGGCACACTTCGCACAGATACGCAGTATTTT
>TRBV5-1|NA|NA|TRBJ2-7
CASSWQGHEQYF
TGCGCCAGCAGCTGGCAGGGACACGAGCAGTACTTC
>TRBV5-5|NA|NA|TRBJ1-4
CASSLSPTTNEKLFF
TGTGCCAGCAGCTTGTCTCCTACAACTAATGAAAAACTGTTTTTT
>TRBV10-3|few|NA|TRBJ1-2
CAISEGTFYGYTF
TGTGCCATCAGTGAGGGGACCTTCTATGGCTACACCTTC
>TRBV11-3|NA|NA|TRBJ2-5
CASSRGQGETQYF
TGTGCCAGCAGCCGGGGCCAGGGAGAGACCCAGTACTTC
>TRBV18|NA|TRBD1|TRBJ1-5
CASAYRGGTNQPQHF
TGTGCCAGCGCATACAGGGGAGGAACCAATCAGCCCCAGCATTTT